A single sample gave rise to the 24 T cell receptor beta chains below, sequenced in a study of cytomegalovirus exposure and HLA in healthy donors. Researchers ran the PCR with 60 Vbeta and 13 Jbeta primers. Sequencing was performed with immunoSEQ multiplex PCR; in TCRdb, only in-frame clones are kept and a portion is missing. The repertoire consists of roughly 110,000 clones, with 65% to 85% occurring once and the leading ten covering 2.5% to 3%. Sequenced sample: PBMCs. These receptors all come from a male donor in good health and CMV-seropositive.

J is TRBJ1-1 and V is TRBV7-9, with 9 bases identical to TRBD1. Looked up from germline, CDR1 is SEHNR and CDR2 is FQNEAQ (reference sequence). This CDR3 spans 15 amino acids. Trimming removed 8 bases from V and 0 bases from J; junction bases left unmatched: 7. The CDR3 protein is CASGYRGRMNTEAFF. The DNA for the CDR3 is TGTGCCAGCGGATACAGGGGGCGAATGAACACTGAAGCTTTCTTT.

As regards this clone: Mismatch with germline at one junction end may stem from a read error. CDR3 loop: CASSLETGLRETQYF. The CDR3 DNA follows: TGTGCTAGCAGCTTAGAAACAGGGTTGAGGGAGACCCAGTACTTC. The rearrangement joins TRBV7-7 to TRBJ2-5, with a tentative D call TRBD1 (6 bases). CDR1 and CDR2 from the germline V gene are SSHAT and FNYEAQ (reference sequence). This CDR3 is built from 15 residues.

This rearrangement joins TRBV7-9 to TRBJ2-7; 12 bases line up with TRBD2. V shed 2 bases, J shed 4 bases, and the junction held 3 bases outside the gene matches. This CDR3 spans 15 amino acids. Germline V gene data show CDR1 as SEHNR and CDR2 as FQNEAQ (reference sequence). The DNA of the CDR3 is TGTGCCAGCAGCTTAACCGGGACTAGCGGGTACGAGCAGTACTTC. This translates into CASSLTGTSGYEQYF.

CDR3 coding DNA: TGTGCCAGCAACGCGGCAGGGGGCAGGACCGGGGAGCTGTTTTTT. This encodes CASNAAGGRTGELFF. This chain uses TRBV28 with TRBJ2-2; the match to TRBD1 covers 8 bases. Germline CDR1 reads MDHEN; CDR2 reads SYDVKM. V gave up 7 bases and J gave up 5 bases; unmatched junction bases: 9. This CDR3 spans 15 amino acids.

The chain recombines TRBV6-5 with TRBJ1-1; D is unresolved. The ends were cut back, 1 base at V and 10 bases at J, with 13 bases in the middle. Germline V gives CDR1 MNHEY, CDR2 SVGAGI. This CDR3 comprises 13 residues. In DNA, the CDR3 is TGTGCCAGCAGTTACTTGGGCTTGGAGGGAGCTTTCTTT. Amino acids: CASSYLGLEGAFF.

The chain carries TRBV18 and TRBJ2-7, with TRBD1 identical over 9 bases. The V gene end was trimmed by 4 bases and the J gene end by 4 bases; junction bases not matched to a gene: 2. Per the germline V gene, CDR1 is KGHSH and CDR2 is LQKENI. The CDR3 has 13 amino acids. This chain's CDR3 is CASSLDRGYEQYF. CDR3 DNA: TGTGCCAGCTCACTGGACAGGGGTTACGAGCAGTACTTC.

The rearrangement joins TRBV4-3 to TRBJ1-2, with D possibly being TRBD1 (5 bases). CDR1 and CDR2 from the germline V gene are LGHNA and YSLEER. V lost 4 bases, J lost 3 bases, and 15 bases lay in between. This CDR3 region has 15 residues. CDR3 residues: CASSPQIGRDYGYTF. The CDR3 DNA follows: TGCGCCAGCAGCCCGCAAATCGGCAGGGACTATGGCTACACCTTC.

This clone was seen more than once but under ten times. The V call is TRBV7-2, the J call TRBJ2-4; TRBD2 aligns across 10 bases. With 1 base clipped from V and 9 bases from J, the junction kept 3 bases outside the gene matches. CDR1 is SGHTA and CDR2 is FQGNSA in the germline V gene. The CDR3 extends over 14 amino acids. CDR3: CASSLGLAGAIQYF. The CDR3 coding sequence is TGTGCCAGCAGCTTAGGGCTAGCGGGAGCCATTCAGTACTTC.

The chain combines TRBV27 with TRBJ1-3; 7 bases map to TRBD1. V dropped 6 bases and J dropped 4; count of bases not matched to a gene: 6. Germline CDR1 is MNHEY and CDR2 is SMNVEV (reference sequence). The CDR3 spans 14 residues. CDR3 region: CASRSPGQGNTIYF. The CDR3, as DNA: TGTGCCAGCAGATCTCCGGGACAGGGAAACACCATATATTTT.

The V call is TRBV27, the J call TRBJ2-3; TRBD2 might be the D (6 bases). The CDR3 runs to 14 residues. From germline, CDR1 is MNHEY and CDR2 SMNVEV (reference sequence). V shed 3 bases and J shed 5 bases, with 12 bases lying between them. The CDR3 reads CASSFLVGGDTQYF. CDR3 DNA: TGTGCCAGCAGTTTCCTAGTGGGGGGAGATACGCAGTATTTT.

The gene calls are TRBV7-3 and TRBJ1-4; 7 bases map to TRBD1. The germline gives CDR1 SGHTA, CDR2 FQGTGA. The CDR3 is 16 residues long. The J segment lost 0 bases and the V segment lost 2 bases, leaving 3 bases of the junction unmatched. The CDR3 protein is CASSLGTASTNEKLFF. CDR3 in DNA: TGTGCCAGCAGCTTAGGGACAGCTTCAACTAATGAAAAACTGTTTTTT.

This chain uses TRBV18 with TRBJ1-4; possible D gene TRBD1, 6 bases. Trimming shortened V by 3 bases and J by 8 bases, and 10 bases separated the two germline ends. Germline V lookup: CDR1 KGHSH, CDR2 LQKENI. This CDR3 region has 13 residues. CDR3 sequence: CASSPGAREKLFF. The CDR3 DNA reads TGTGCCAGCTCACCGGGGGCGAGGGAAAAACTGTTTTTT.

The chain joins TRBV7-8 to TRBJ1-5; TRBD1 matches at 9 bases. In germline, CDR1 is SGHVS, CDR2 FQNEAQ. This CDR3 comprises 16 residues. V lost 1 base, J lost 3 bases, and 4 bases stayed unmatched. The CDR3 spells CASSLVGQGNNQPQHF. The CDR3 nucleotides read TGTGCCAGCAGCTTAGTGGGACAGGGAAACAATCAGCCCCAGCATTTT. Together with reference TRBV7-8 and TRBJ1-5, the CDR3 gives the full variable domain: GAGVSQSPRYKVAKRGQDVALRCDPISGHVSLFWYQQALGQGPEFLTYFQNEAQLDKSGLPSDRFFAERPEGSVSTLKIQRTQQEDSAVYLCASSLVGQGNNQPQHFGDGTRLSIL.

This clone was counted a single time. The chain joins TRBV29-1 to TRBJ2-1; 13 nucleotides align to TRBD2. CDR1 and CDR2 (germline): SQVTM, ANQGSEA. With 6 bases clipped from V and 7 bases from J, the junction kept 3 bases outside the gene matches. The CDR3 is 13 residues long. CDR3 amino acids: CSVGLAGVNEQFF. The CDR3 DNA is TGCAGCGTAGGACTAGCGGGAGTGAATGAGCAGTTCTTC.

The chain combines TRBV2 with TRBJ2-2; TRBD1 matches 10 bases. The V gene's germline CDR1 is SNHLY and CDR2 FYNNEI. V lost 5 bases to trimming and J lost 5 bases; unmatched junction nucleotides: 8. The CDR3 has 16 residues. DNA of the CDR3: TGTGCCAGCAGTCCCCACGGGACAGGGGAAACCGGGGAGCTGTTTTTT. Its protein product is CASSPHGTGETGELFF.

The sample holds a few counts of this clone. V is TRBV4-3 and J is TRBJ2-7, with a weak D call TRBD2 (5 bases). Trimming left V 3 bases short and J 2 bases short, with 11 bases between. The CDR3 consists of 14 residues. Germline V lookup: CDR1 LGHNA, CDR2 YSLEER. DNA for the CDR3: TGCGCCAGCAGCCAGAGGGTTCAAGCCTACGAGCAGTACTTC. Protein: CASSQRVQAYEQYF.

This clone was counted ten times or more. The chain combines TRBV5-6 with TRBJ2-1; TRBD2 matches 8 bases. Trimming removed 0 bases from V and 3 bases from J; junction bases left unmatched: 2. CDR1 and CDR2 (germline): SGHDT, YYEEEE. The CDR3 contains 15 residues. This chain's CDR3 is CASSLGLANYNEQFF. CDR3 sequence (DNA): TGTGCCAGCAGCTTGGGACTAGCGAACTACAATGAGCAGTTCTTC.

This chain uses TRBV7-9 with TRBJ1-1; weak D call: TRBD1 (6 bases). This CDR3 is built from 17 residues. Trimming removed 3 bases at V and 0 bases at J, with 17 bases between. The V gene's germline CDR1 is SEHNR and CDR2 FQNEAQ (reference sequence). CDR3 amino acids: CASSFGLWTDMNTEAFF. The CDR3, as DNA: TGTGCCAGCAGCTTTGGCCTTTGGACAGACATGAACACTGAAGCTTTCTTT.

This clone was seen a single time. The rearrangement joins TRBV5-4 to TRBJ2-3; D might be TRBD1 (6 bases). The CDR3 length is 16 residues. V was pared by 0 bases and J by 1 base, with 12 bases between. Germline lookup yields CDR1 SGHNT and CDR2 YYREEE (reference sequence). This chain's CDR3 is CASSLVVAGGTDTQYF. DNA for the CDR3: TGTGCCAGCAGCTTGGTCGTTGCAGGGGGCACAGATACGCAGTATTTT.

This clone has only a few counts. V is TRBV28 and J is TRBJ2-2; perhaps TRBD1 as D (5 bases). V was trimmed by 3 bases and J by 6 bases, leaving 14 bases between them. The CDR3 length is 15 residues. CDR1 MDHEN and CDR2 SYDVKM come from the germline V gene. The CDR3 protein is CASSFFQGRSGELFF. CDR3 coding DNA: TGTGCCAGCAGTTTTTTTCAGGGTAGATCCGGGGAGCTGTTTTTT.

The V call is TRBV5-4, the J call TRBJ2-1, with D possibly being TRBD2 (6 bases). CDR3 size: 15 residues. The V and J ends lost 4 bases and 5 bases respectively, with 16 bases between them. The V gene's germline CDR1 is SGHNT and CDR2 YYREEE (reference sequence). CDR3 DNA sequence: TGTGCCAGCAGCAAGTCCGGGGGAAGCCACAATGAGCAGTTCTTC. It is translated as CASSKSGGSHNEQFF.

This rearrangement joins TRBV4-2 to TRBJ2-7; 10 nucleotides line up with TRBD2. This CDR3 region has 15 residues. Germline trimming cut 3 bases from V and 4 bases from J; bases unmatched to any gene: 6. Germline loops: CDR1 LGHNA, CDR2 YNFKEQ. The CDR3 nucleotides are TGTGCCAGCAGCCACGCCGCTAGCGGGAGTTACGAGCAGTACTTC. Translated, it gives CASSHAASGSYEQYF.

The chain carries TRBV4-1 and TRBJ1-3, with TRBD1 as a possible D gene (6 bases). This CDR3 has 17 amino acids. The V end lost 3 bases, the J end lost 0 bases, and 15 bases lay between the germline ends. Germline V gives CDR1 MGHRA, CDR2 YSYEKL. CDR3 sequence: CASSQDHAQGSGNTIYF. The CDR3 DNA is TGCGCCAGCAGCCAGGACCATGCACAGGGCTCTGGAAACACCATATATTTT.

V gene TRBV6-6 combines with J gene TRBJ2-7; TRBD1 matches at 7 bases. V lost 2 bases to trimming and J lost 0 bases; unmatched junction nucleotides: 7. The CDR3 sequence is 16 residues long. Germline V gene data show CDR1 as MNHNY and CDR2 as SVGAGI (reference sequence). This chain's CDR3 is CASSYVRGQLSYEQYF. The CDR3 coding sequence is TGTGCCAGCAGTTACGTTAGGGGACAGCTCTCCTACGAGCAGTACTTC.